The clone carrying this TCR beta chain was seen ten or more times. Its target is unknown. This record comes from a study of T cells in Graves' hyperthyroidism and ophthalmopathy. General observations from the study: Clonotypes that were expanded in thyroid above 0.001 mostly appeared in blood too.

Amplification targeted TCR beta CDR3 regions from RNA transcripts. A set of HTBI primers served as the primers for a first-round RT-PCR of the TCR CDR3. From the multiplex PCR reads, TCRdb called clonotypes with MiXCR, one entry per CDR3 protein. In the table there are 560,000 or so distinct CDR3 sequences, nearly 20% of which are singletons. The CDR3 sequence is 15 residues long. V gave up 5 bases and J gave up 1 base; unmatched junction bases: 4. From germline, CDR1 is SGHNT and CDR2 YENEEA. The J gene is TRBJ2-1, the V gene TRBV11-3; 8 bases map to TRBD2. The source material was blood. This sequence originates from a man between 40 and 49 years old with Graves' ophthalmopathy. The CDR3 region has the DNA TGTGCCAGCAGCCGCGGGGGGCCTTCCTACAATGAGCAGTTCTTC. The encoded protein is CASSRGGPSYNEQFF.